This record looks at one T cell receptor beta chain sequence and its context. The antigen it binds to is not known. No quality values exist for individual bases; no much larger clone is one base distant. The sample originates from a study of human thymus T cells (dated by TCRdb to the early 2020s). A note on the overall study: The study described the TCR alpha and beta repertoires in roughly 8 infant thymus samples and four matching peripheral blood samples. Donor ages ranged from roughly 7 to 250 days, and the cohort comprised six or seven male and two female infants.

Study-wide conclusions, independent of this receptor: V and J gene segment usage appeared biased in both thymic and peripheral blood repertoires. On average, thymus samples gave roughly 740,000 unique TCRB clonotypes, whereas blood samples gave about 84,000. According to the related research, thymic TCR repertoires were highly overlapping among unrelated individuals.

The thymus tissue came from surgical resects taken out during corrective cardiac surgery. Donors were immunologically healthy infants undergoing open corrective cardiac surgery for congenital heart defects in Finland. Thymocytes were released mechanically from tissue and stored at -70 °C as pellets of roughly 8.5-32 million cells. A QIAsymphony instrument was used to extract genomic DNA from the frozen cell pellets. The immunoSEQ multiplex PCR assay was used to amplify the TCRB and TCRAD loci from a standardized amount of quality-controlled genomic DNA. The amplicons spanned the V(D)J region and were long enough to cover the CDR3 and allow V and J genes to be identified. Through the commercial immunoSEQ service, the amplicons were sequenced on an Illumina platform. The authors processed their data as follows. Primer bias and sequencing errors were corrected as previously described, and TCRAD and TCRB definitions were based on the IMGT database. Analysis of the repertoires was done with immunoSEQ Analyzer 3.0 and VDJTools and included basic statistics, V/J segment usage, diversity estimates, rarefaction and pairwise overlap. Diversity was estimated using the Chao1, ChaoE, Efron-Thisted, Shannon and inverse Simpson indices, and was also estimated on datasets down-sampled to the size of the smallest sample. Repertoire overlap used strict matching of CDR3 nucleotide sequence, V gene and J gene, with Jaccard-based multidimensional scaling clustering. TCRdb re-hosts the immuneACCESS table, in-frame sequences only. Its copies lack some clones; in the studies checked, an unresolved V gene accounts for under half of them, and the cause for the rest is not known. The DNA was the basis for D and trimming; V, J and clone size are from that table. This sample comprises tens of thousands of clones, over 85% of them detected only once. The ten largest clonotypes hold approximately 0.031% of the sample.

The receptor was isolated from a girl in the first two years of life with a congenital heart defect but otherwise immunologically healthy. Sequencing was done on a sample of thymus tissue.

DNA sequence: TGTGCCAGCAGTCAGGGCAGGGGGCCCCACGAGCAGTACTTC. Translation gives CASSQGRGPHEQYF. The rearranged segments are TRBV28 and TRBJ2-7, and TRBD1 aligns with 8 junction nucleotides. The germline V and J ends show losses of 5 bases and 5 bases respectively, and no gene match explains 8 bases of the junction. The germline V gene encodes CDR1 MDHEN and CDR2 SYDVKM. Including cysteine and phenylalanine, the CDR3 has 14 amino acids. The DNA shown is the 42-base CDR3, in frame from base 1.